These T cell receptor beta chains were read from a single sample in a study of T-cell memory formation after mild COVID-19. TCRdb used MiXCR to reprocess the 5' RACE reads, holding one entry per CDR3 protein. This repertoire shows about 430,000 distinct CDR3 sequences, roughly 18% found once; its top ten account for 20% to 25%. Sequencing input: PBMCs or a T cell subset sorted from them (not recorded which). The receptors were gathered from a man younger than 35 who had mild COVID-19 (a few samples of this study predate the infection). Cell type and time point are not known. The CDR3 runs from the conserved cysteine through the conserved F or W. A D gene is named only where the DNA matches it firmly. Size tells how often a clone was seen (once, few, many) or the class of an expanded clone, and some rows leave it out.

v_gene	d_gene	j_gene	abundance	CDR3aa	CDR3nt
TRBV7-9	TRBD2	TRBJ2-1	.	CASRSIGLLAGLSSYNEQFF	TGTGCCAGCAGATCTATTGGTTTACTAGCGGGGCTAAGCTCCTACAATGAGCAGTTCTTC
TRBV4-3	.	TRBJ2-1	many	CASSQVVASYNEQFF	TGCGCCAGCAGCCAAGTAGTGGCGTCCTACAATGAGCAGTTCTTC
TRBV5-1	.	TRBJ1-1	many	CASSLNGGPNTEAFF	TGCGCCAGCAGCTTGAATGGAGGACCGAACACTGAAGCTTTCTTT
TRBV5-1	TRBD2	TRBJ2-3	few	CASSPQLAGLSTDTQYF	TGCGCCAGCAGTCCCCAACTAGCGGGGCTAAGCACAGATACGCAGTATTTT
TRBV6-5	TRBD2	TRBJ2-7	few	CASSYSLGGVYEQYF	TGTGCCAGCAGTTACTCCCTGGGGGGGGTCTACGAGCAGTACTTC
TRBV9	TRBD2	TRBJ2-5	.	CASSVASGAQETQYF	TGTGCCAGCAGCGTCGCTAGCGGGGCCCAAGAGACCCAGTACTTC
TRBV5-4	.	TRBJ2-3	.	CASSSKRGPADTQYF	TGTGCCAGCAGCTCAAAGAGGGGACCGGCAGATACGCAGTATTTT
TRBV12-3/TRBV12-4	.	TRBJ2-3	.	CASSLAAGGTDTQYF	TGTGCCAGCAGTTTGGCGGCAGGGGGCACAGATACGCAGTATTTT
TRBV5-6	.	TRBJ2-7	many	CASSLTGRSSYEQYF	TGTGCCAGCAGCCTGACAGGTAGGAGCTCCTACGAGCAGTACTTC
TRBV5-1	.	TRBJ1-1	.	CASRRGNTEDFF	TGCGCCAGCAGGAGAGGGAACACTGAAGATTTCTTT
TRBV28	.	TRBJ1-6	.	CASIRALYNSPLHF	TGTGCCAGTATCCGGGCCCTCTATAATTCACCCCTCCACTTT
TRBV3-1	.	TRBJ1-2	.	CASSQGIQAANYGYTF	TGTGCCAGCAGCCAAGGAATCCAGGCAGCTAACTATGGCTACACCTTC
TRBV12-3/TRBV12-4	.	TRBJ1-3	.	CASSYRAGNTIYF	TGTGCCAGCAGTTACAGGGCTGGAAACACCATATATTTT
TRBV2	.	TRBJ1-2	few	CASRTDSNYGYTF	TGTGCCAGCAGGACGGACAGCAACTATGGCTACACCTTC
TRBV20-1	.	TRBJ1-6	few	CSAREGRGKVVGQAFYNSPLHF	TGCAGTGCTAGAGAGGGCAGGGGTAAAGTCGTTGGGCAGGCGTTCTATAATTCACCCCTCCACTTT
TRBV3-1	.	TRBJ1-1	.	CASSQETGTLAFF	TGTGCCAGCAGCCAAGAAACAGGGACTTTAGCTTTCTTT
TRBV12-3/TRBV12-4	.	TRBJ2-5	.	CASSPSDSEETQYF	TGTGCCAGCAGTCCATCAGATTCAGAAGAGACCCAGTACTTC
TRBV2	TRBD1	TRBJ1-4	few	CASSERTGVGEKLFF	TGTGCCAGCAGTGAAAGGACAGGGGTTGGAGAAAAACTGTTTTTT
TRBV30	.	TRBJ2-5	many	CAWSLQGEETQYF	TGTGCCTGGAGTTTACAGGGAGAAGAGACCCAGTACTTC
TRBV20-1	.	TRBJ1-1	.	CSARADSYPTSEAFF	TGCAGTGCTAGAGCGGACAGCTACCCCACGAGTGAAGCTTTCTTT
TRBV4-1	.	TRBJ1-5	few	CASSLRQENQPQHF	TGCGCCAGCAGCCTAAGACAGGAAAATCAGCCCCAGCATTTT
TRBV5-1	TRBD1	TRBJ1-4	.	CASSMTGIATNEKLFF	TGCGCCAGCAGCATGACAGGGATTGCAACTAATGAAAAACTGTTTTTT
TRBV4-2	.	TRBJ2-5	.	CASSQEGARAYQETQYF	TGTGCCAGCAGCCAGGAGGGCGCCAGGGCGTACCAAGAGACCCAGTACTTC
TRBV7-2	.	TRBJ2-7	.	CASSLARWQSSYEQYF	TGTGCCAGCAGCTTAGCGCGATGGCAGTCCTCCTACGAGCAGTACTTC
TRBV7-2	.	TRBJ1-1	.	CASSLEPVRPWGANTEAFF	TGTGCCAGCAGCTTAGAACCTGTAAGGCCTTGGGGGGCTAACACTGAAGCTTTCTTT
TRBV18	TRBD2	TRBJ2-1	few	CASLDLSGGTSYNEQFF	TGTGCCAGCTTAGACCTGAGCGGGGGGACTTCCTACAATGAGCAGTTCTTC
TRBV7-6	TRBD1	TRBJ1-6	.	CASSLDPGQTTSSYNSPLHF	TGTGCCAGCAGCTTAGATCCGGGACAGACAACTAGCTCCTATAATTCACCCCTCCACTTT
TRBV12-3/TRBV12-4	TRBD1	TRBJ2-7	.	CASSFLPGTGKEQYF	TGTGCCAGCAGTTTCCTCCCCGGGACAGGGAAGGAGCAGTACTTC
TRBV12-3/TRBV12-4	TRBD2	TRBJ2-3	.	CASSRSGGPTTDTQYF	TGTGCCAGCAGTCGAAGCGGGGGACCCACCACAGATACGCAGTATTTT
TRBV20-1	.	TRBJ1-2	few	CSVHANYGYTF	TGCAGTGTCCACGCTAACTATGGCTACACCTTC
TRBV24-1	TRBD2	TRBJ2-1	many	CATREGNEQFF	TGTGCCACCCGGGAGGGGAATGAGCAGTTCTTC
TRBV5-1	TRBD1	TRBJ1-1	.	CASSLGGTGAEAFF	TGCGCCAGCAGCTTGGGGGGGACAGGGGCTGAAGCTTTCTTT
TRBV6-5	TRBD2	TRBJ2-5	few	CASRKGAGEETQYF	TGTGCCAGCAGGAAGGGAGCGGGGGAAGAGACCCAGTACTTC
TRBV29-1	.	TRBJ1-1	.	CSVEAGTEAFF	TGCAGCGTCGAAGCGGGAACTGAAGCTTTCTTT
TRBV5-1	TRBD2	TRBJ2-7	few	CASNSGGGTYEQYF	TGCGCCAGCAACTCGGGGGGGGGCACCTACGAGCAGTACTTC
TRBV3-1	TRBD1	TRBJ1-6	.	CASSPGTGESPLHF	TGTGCCAGCAGCCCTGGGACAGGGGAATCACCCCTCCACTTT
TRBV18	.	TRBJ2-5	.	CASSRAALETQYF	TGTGCCAGCTCAAGAGCAGCTCTGGAGACCCAGTACTTC
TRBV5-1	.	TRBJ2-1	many	CASSLVQFTYNEQFF	TGCGCCAGCAGCTTGGTACAGTTTACCTACAATGAGCAGTTCTTC
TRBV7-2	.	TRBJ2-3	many	CASSLEGRSDTQYF	TGTGCCAGCAGCTTAGAGGGTCGAAGCGATACGCAGTATTTT
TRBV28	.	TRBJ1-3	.	CASSNPINTIYF	TGTGCCAGCAGTAACCCGATTAACACCATATATTTT
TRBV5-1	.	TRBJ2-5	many	CASTEGRPSAETQYF	TGCGCCAGCACCGAAGGACGCCCGTCGGCAGAGACCCAGTACTTC
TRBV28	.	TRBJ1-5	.	CASSQTAQPQHF	TGTGCCAGCAGTCAAACAGCACAGCCCCAGCATTTT
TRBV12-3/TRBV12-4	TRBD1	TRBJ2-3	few	CASSSTGATGLDTQYF	TGTGCCAGCAGTTCTACAGGGGCAACGGGGCTCGATACGCAGTATTTT
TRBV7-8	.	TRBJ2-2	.	CASSWRLAGELFF	TGTGCCAGCAGCTGGCGGTTAGCCGGGGAGCTGTTTTTT
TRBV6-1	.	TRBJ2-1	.	CASSDKGGGTYNEQFF	TGTGCCAGCAGTGACAAGGGGGGGGGAACCTACAATGAGCAGTTCTTC
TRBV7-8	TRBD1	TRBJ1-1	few	CASSFGQGSTEAFF	TGTGCCAGCAGCTTCGGACAGGGGAGCACTGAAGCTTTCTTT
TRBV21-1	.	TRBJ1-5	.	CASSSDGRPIDEPQHF	TGTGCCAGCAGCAGCGACGGGCGACCAATTGATGAGCCCCAGCATTTT
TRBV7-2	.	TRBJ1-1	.	CASSSYYMDTEAFF	TGTGCCAGCAGCTCCTATTACATGGACACTGAAGCTTTCTTT
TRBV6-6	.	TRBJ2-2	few	CASSRLSVGGGELFF	TGTGCCAGCAGTAGGTTGTCGGTGGGAGGCGGGGAGCTGTTTTTT
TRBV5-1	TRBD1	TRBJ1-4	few	CASSSTGNEKLFF	TGCGCCAGCAGCTCGACAGGGAATGAAAAACTGTTTTTT
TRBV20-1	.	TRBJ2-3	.	CSARDKGLYTDTQYF	TGCAGTGCTAGAGATAAGGGCCTTTACACAGATACGCAGTATTTT
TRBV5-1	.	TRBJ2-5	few	CASNEAGGETQYF	TGCGCCAGCAATGAGGCAGGAGGGGAGACCCAGTACTTC
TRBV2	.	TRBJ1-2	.	CASRLYAGPPYGYTF	TGTGCCAGCCGATTATATGCTGGTCCACCATATGGCTACACCTTC
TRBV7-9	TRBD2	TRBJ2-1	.	CASSLARAGGNEQFF	TGTGCCAGCAGCCTAGCACGAGCGGGGGGCAATGAGCAGTTCTTC
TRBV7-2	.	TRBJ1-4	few	CASSFAGANEKLFF	TGTGCCAGCAGCTTTGCAGGGGCGAATGAAAAACTGTTTTTT
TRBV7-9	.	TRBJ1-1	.	CASKQINTEAFF	TGTGCCAGCAAACAGATTAACACTGAAGCTTTCTTT
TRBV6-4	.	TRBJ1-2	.	CAEGGSSTNYGYTF	TGTGCCGAAGGAGGGTCCTCTACTAACTATGGCTACACCTTC
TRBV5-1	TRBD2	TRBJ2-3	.	CASSLGQLAGTTDTQYF	TGCGCCAGCAGCTTGGGGCAACTAGCGGGAACCACAGATACGCAGTATTTT
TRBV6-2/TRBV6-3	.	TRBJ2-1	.	CASRTDSYNEQFF	TGTGCCAGCAGGACGGACAGTTACAATGAGCAGTTCTTC